What follows is one T cell receptor (beta chain) and its context. The antigen remains undetermined. The length of the CDR3 is 14 residues. V was shortened by 1 base and J by 3 bases, with 9 bases between the two germline ends. Per germline, CDR1 SGHTA and CDR2 FQGNSA. This entry is derived from a study of T cell repertoires in cytomegalovirus infection. Study in general: A matching HLA type, together with CMV infection, was signaled by public TCR beta signatures.

General observations from the study: The cumulative frequency of public TCR beta families distinguished individuals who carried CMV together with the relevant HLA. The ex vivo response was dominated by HLA-C-restricted CMV-specific TCR beta clonotypes.

Via MiXCR, TCRdb re-called the reads, giving one row per CDR3 protein. The table shows about 150,000 distinct CDR3 sequences, with roughly 32% occurring only once. The specimen was CD8+ T cells from cultured PBMCs, collected from culture after CMV antigen stimulation. The rearrangement uses TRBV7-2 and TRBJ1-2; D is unclear. This clonotype was sampled from a human donor in good health (CMV status not recorded). Some clones in this sample may be carry-over from other donors' samples. The CDR3 DNA follows: TGTGCCAGCAGCTTAGAGGGTGGGGACTATGGCTACACCTTC. Protein product: CASSLEGGDYGYTF.